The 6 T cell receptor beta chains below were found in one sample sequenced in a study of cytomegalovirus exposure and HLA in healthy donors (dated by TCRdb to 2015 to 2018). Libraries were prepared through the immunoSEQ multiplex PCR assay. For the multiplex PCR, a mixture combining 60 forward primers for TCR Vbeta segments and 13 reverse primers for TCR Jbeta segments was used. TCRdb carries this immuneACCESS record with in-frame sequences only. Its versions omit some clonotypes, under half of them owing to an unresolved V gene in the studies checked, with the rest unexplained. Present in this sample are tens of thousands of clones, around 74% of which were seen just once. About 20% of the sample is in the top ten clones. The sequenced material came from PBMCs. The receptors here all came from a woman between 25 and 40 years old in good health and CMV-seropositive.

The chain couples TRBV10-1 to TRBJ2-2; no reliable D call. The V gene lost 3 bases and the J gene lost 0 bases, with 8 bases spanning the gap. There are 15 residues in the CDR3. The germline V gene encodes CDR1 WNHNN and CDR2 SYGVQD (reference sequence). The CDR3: CASSDGGANTGELFF. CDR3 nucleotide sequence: TGCGCCAGCAGTGACGGCGGCGCGAACACCGGGGAGCTGTTTTTT.

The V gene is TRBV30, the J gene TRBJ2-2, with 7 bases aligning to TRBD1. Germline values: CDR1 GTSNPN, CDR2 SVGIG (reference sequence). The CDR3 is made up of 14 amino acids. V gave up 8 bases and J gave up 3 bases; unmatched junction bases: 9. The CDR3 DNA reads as TGTGCCGGAACAACAGGGGTGTACACCGGGGAGCTGTTTTTT. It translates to CAGTTGVYTGELFF.

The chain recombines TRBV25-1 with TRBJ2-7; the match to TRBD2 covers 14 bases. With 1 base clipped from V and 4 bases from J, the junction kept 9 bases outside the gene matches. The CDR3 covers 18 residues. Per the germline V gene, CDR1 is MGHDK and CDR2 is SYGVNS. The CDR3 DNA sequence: TGTGCCAGCAGTGAATCCCCCCTGACTAGCGGGAGGGGATACGAGCAGTACTTC. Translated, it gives CASSESPLTSGRGYEQYF.

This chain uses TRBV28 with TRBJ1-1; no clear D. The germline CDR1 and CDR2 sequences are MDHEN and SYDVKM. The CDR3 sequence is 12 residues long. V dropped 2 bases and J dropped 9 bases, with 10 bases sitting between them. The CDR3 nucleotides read TGTGCCAGCAGTTTACAGGTCCCGCAAGCTTTCTTT. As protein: CASSLQVPQAFF.

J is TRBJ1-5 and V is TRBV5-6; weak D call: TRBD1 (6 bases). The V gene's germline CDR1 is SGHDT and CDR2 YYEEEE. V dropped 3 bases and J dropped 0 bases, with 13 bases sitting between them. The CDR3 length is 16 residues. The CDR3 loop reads CASSWGGRDSNQPQHF. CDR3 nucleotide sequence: TGTGCCAGCAGCTGGGGGGGGCGAGATAGCAATCAGCCCCAGCATTTT. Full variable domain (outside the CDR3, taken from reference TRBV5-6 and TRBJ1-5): DAGVTQSPTHLIKTRGQQVTLRCSPKSGHDTVSWYQQALGQGPQFIFQYYEEEERQRGNFPDRFSGHQFPNYSSELNVNALLLGDSALYLCASSWGGRDSNQPQHFGDGTRLSIL.

In nucleotides, the CDR3 is TGTGCCAGCAGTCTTGGGGCCACCGGGGAGCTGTTTTTT. Its translation: CASSLGATGELFF. This rearrangement joins TRBV2 to TRBJ2-2; a weak D match, TRBD1 (5 bases). CDR1 is SNHLY and CDR2 is FYNNEI in the germline V gene. This CDR3 spans 13 amino acids. Trimming pared 5 bases from V and 4 bases from J, leaving 8 bases between. Together with reference TRBV2 and TRBJ2-2, the CDR3 gives the full variable domain: EPEVTQTPSHQVTQMGQEVILRCVPISNHLYFYWYRQILGQKVEFLVSFYNNEISEKSEIFDDQFSVERPDGSNFTLKIRSTKLEDSAMYFCASSLGATGELFFGEGSRLTVL.